The 14 T cell receptor beta chains below were found in one sample sequenced in a study of OX40 agonist ivuxolimab in advanced cancers. Data came from immunoSEQ multiplex PCR; TCRdb stores just in-frame clones and leaves some out. The repertoire holds roughly 60,000 clones, with around 87% as singletons. Source: CD4+ or CD8+ T cells sorted from blood, taken in a trial of the OX40 agonist ivuxolimab. The source of these receptors is an adult with an advanced solid tumor such as melanoma, head and neck, liver or kidney cancer.

This chain links TRBV7-2 with TRBJ2-1; the match to TRBD2 covers 12 bases. Germline CDR1 SGHTA, CDR2 FQGNSA. The CDR3 runs 17 residues. V trimming: 2 bases; J trimming: 6 bases; junction bases outside the gene matches: 8. The CDR3 here is CASSLNPPGLAGNEQFF. CDR3 in DNA: TGTGCCAGCAGCTTAAACCCACCGGGACTAGCGGGCAATGAGCAGTTCTTC.

The chain recombines TRBV6-5 with TRBJ2-5; D may be TRBD1 (6 bases). Trimming took off 2 bases at V and 5 bases at J, with 9 bases between the two ends. This CDR3 is built from 13 residues. In germline, CDR1 is MNHEY, CDR2 SVGAGI. The chain's CDR3 is CASSYLRGETQYF. The CDR3 nucleotides read TGTGCCAGCAGTTACCTGAGGGGGGAGACCCAGTACTTC.

This chain links TRBV7-8 with TRBJ1-5, with D maybe TRBD1 (5 bases). The CDR3 runs to 13 residues. The V end lost 2 bases, the J end lost 7 bases, and 9 bases lay between the germline ends. CDR1 SGHVS and CDR2 FQNEAQ come from the germline V gene. The chain's CDR3 is CASSLRGKQPQHF. DNA of the CDR3: TGTGCCAGCAGCTTAAGGGGAAAGCAGCCCCAGCATTTT.

The chain links TRBV5-1 to TRBJ2-5; the D gene is possibly TRBD1 (6 bases). The germline V gene has CDR1 SGHRS and CDR2 YFSETQ. The CDR3 has 13 amino acids. Trimming took off 4 bases at V and 5 bases at J, with 12 bases between the two ends. The CDR3 reads CASSPDSWETQYF. In DNA, the CDR3 is TGCGCCAGCAGCCCGGACAGTTGGGAGACCCAGTACTTC.

The V gene is TRBV19, the J gene TRBJ1-4, with 10 bases that match TRBD1. Germline CDR1 reads LNHDA; CDR2 reads SQIVND (reference sequence). The CDR3 sequence is 14 residues long. V was pared by 6 bases and J by 8 bases, with 6 bases of the junction left unmatched. The CDR3 loop reads CASRTGGEDEKLFF. CDR3 nucleotide sequence: TGTGCCAGTAGGACAGGGGGCGAAGACGAAAAACTGTTTTTT.

The chain is built from TRBV11-1 and TRBJ2-1, with no clear D. The CDR3 is 12 residues long. Trimming removed 5 bases from V and 7 bases from J, with 9 bases in between. CDR1 and CDR2 (germline): SGHAT, FQDESV (reference sequence). CDR3 coding DNA: TGTGCCAGCAGCCACCAATTAAATGAGCAGTTCTTC. Amino acids: CASSHQLNEQFF.

The J gene is TRBJ2-4, the V gene TRBV7-2; 7 bases match TRBD1. CDR1 and CDR2 from the germline V gene are SGHTA and FQGNSA. The CDR3 loop spans 15 amino acids. Losses at the gene ends were 1 base for V and 8 bases for J; bases not matched to a gene: 8. CDR3 residues: CASSLGGTVWDIQYF. The DNA for the CDR3 is TGTGCCAGCAGCTTAGGAGGGACAGTATGGGACATTCAGTACTTC.

The rearrangement uses TRBV2 and TRBJ1-4, with D unclear. CDR3 length equals 14 residues. V was trimmed by 8 bases and J by 7 bases, leaving 17 bases between them. Germline V CDR1 and CDR2: SNHLY, FYNNEI. CDR3 sequence (DNA): TGTGCCAGCTCGACCGGGGAGGGTGGTGAAAAACTGTTTTTT. Amino acids: CASSTGEGGEKLFF. The complete variable domain, with remaining parts taken from reference TRBV2 and TRBJ1-4, reads EPEVTQTPSHQVTQMGQEVILRCVPISNHLYFYWYRQILGQKVEFLVSFYNNEISEKSEIFDDQFSVERPDGSNFTLKIRSTKLEDSAMYFCASSTGEGGEKLFFGSGTQLSVL.

The genes are TRBV18 and TRBJ2-5, with a possible D match to TRBD1 (6 bases). CDR1 and CDR2 (germline): KGHSH, LQKENI. V was pared by 3 bases and J by 2 bases, with 10 bases between. The CDR3 runs to 14 residues. In DNA form, the CDR3 reads TGTGCCAGCTCACCCCTCGGACAGCAAGAGACCCAGTACTTC. Protein: CASSPLGQQETQYF.

The chain carries TRBV9 and TRBJ2-7; D unresolved. Germline CDR1 and CDR2: SGDLS and YYNGEE. This CDR3 region has 14 residues. V lost 4 bases to trimming and J lost 2 bases, with 13 bases between them. CDR3 bases: TGTGCCAGCAGCTGGGCCCCGGAGCCCTACGAGCAGTACTTC. It translates to CASSWAPEPYEQYF. The entire variable domain, with the rest obtained from reference TRBV9 and TRBJ2-7, is as follows: DSGVTQTPKHLITATGQRVTLRCSPRSGDLSVYWYQQSLDQGLQFLIQYYNGEERAKGNILERFSAQQFPDLHSELNLSSLELGDSALYFCASSWAPEPYEQYFGPGTRLTVT.

At least ten counts were recorded for this clone. The rearrangement uses TRBV2 and TRBJ2-5; the match to TRBD2 covers 11 bases. V was clipped by 6 bases and J by 4 bases; unmatched bases: 7. In germline, CDR1 is SNHLY, CDR2 FYNNEI. The CDR3 extends over 15 amino acids. The CDR3 nucleotides read TGTGCCAGCAGGATGGGTACTAGCGGGGGAGAGACCCAGTACTTC. Encoded protein: CASRMGTSGGETQYF.

V usage is TRBV6-5 and J usage is TRBJ1-2; D is perhaps TRBD1 (5 bases). Germline V gene data show CDR1 as MNHEY and CDR2 as SVGAGI. The CDR3 consists of 13 residues. V shed 7 bases and J shed 7 bases, with 16 bases lying between them. The CDR3 nucleotides are TGTGCCAGCACCTTCCCCGGGGCAACTGGCTACACCTTC. It is translated as CASTFPGATGYTF.

The genes are TRBV2 and TRBJ1-2; 7 bases align to TRBD1. Germline CDR1 and CDR2: SNHLY and FYNNEI. After removal of 6 bases from V and 4 bases from J, the junction contained 5 bases not matched to a gene. This CDR3 comprises 13 residues. The CDR3 DNA reads as TGTGCCAGCAGAAACAGGGGAAGCTATGGCTACACCTTC. This translates into CASRNRGSYGYTF.

The chain employs TRBV11-1 and TRBJ2-1; no clear D. The CDR3 consists of 16 residues. V lost 5 bases and J lost 3, with 17 bases in between. Germline CDR1 SGHAT, CDR2 FQDESV (reference sequence). CDR3 DNA: TGTGCCAGCAGCCGTCCATCTCAGCCGGGCTACAATGAGCAGTTCTTC. Protein sequence: CASSRPSQPGYNEQFF.